These 27 T cell receptor beta chains originate from one sample sequenced in a study of cytomegalovirus exposure and HLA in healthy donors. Only in-frame clones appear in the TCRdb table, and some are missing; sequencing was by immunoSEQ multiplex PCR. The sample lists under 250,000 clones, about 81% seen once, with roughly 1.2% in the top ten. Sequencing input: PBMCs. Receptors originate from a woman younger than 45 in good health and CMV-seronegative.

The CDR3 DNA follows: TGTGCCAGCAGCCCCCGACAGGGCCTCTCCTACAATGAGCAGTTCTTC. Amino acid sequence: CASSPRQGLSYNEQFF. The chain is built from TRBV9 and TRBJ2-1; TRBD1 agrees at 7 bases. This CDR3 spans 16 amino acids. Per the germline V gene, CDR1 is SGDLS and CDR2 is YYNGEE. The trim removed 4 bases at V and 0 bases at J, leaving 7 bases unmatched.

The chain carries TRBV6-5 and TRBJ2-7, with D possibly matching TRBD1 (6 bases). Trimming pared 4 bases from V and 3 bases from J, leaving 13 bases between. Germline V lookup: CDR1 MNHEY, CDR2 SVGAGI. This CDR3 region has 14 residues. CDR3 DNA sequence: TGTGCCAGCAGTTCCCCCAGGGGAAACTACGAGCAGTACTTC. Translating it yields CASSSPRGNYEQYF.

This clone showed up just once. This sequence joins TRBV6-1 and TRBJ1-5; tentative D call: TRBD1 (5 bases). This CDR3 has 15 residues. With 3 bases removed from V and 0 bases from J, the gap between germline ends came to 9 bases. CDR1 MNHNS and CDR2 SASEGT come from the germline V gene. In DNA form, the CDR3 reads TGTGCCAGCAGTGAGGGGCAGGGTAGCAATCAGCCCCAGCATTTT. It is translated as CASSEGQGSNQPQHF.

With respect to this clone: Distinct nucleotide sequences in the sample also encode this CDR3. This chain uses TRBV5-1 with TRBJ2-7, with D uncertain. Germline-derived CDR1 and CDR2 are SGHRS and YFSETQ. Trimming left V 4 bases short and J 4 bases short, with 6 bases between. The CDR3 is made up of 11 amino acids. Here the CDR3 reads CASSPGYEQYF. The CDR3 DNA reads as TGCGCCAGCAGCCCCGGTTACGAGCAGTACTTC.

The V gene is TRBV5-1, the J gene TRBJ1-1, with D maybe TRBD1 (6 bases). The CDR3 totals 14 residues. V dropped 4 bases and J dropped 2 bases, with 12 bases sitting between them. The V gene's germline CDR1 is SGHRS and CDR2 YFSETQ. The DNA for the CDR3 is TGCGCCAGCAGCACCGGGACAACCAACACTGAAGCTTTCTTT. It codes for CASSTGTTNTEAFF.

The count of this clone is one. V gene TRBV6-5 combines with J gene TRBJ2-7; 7 bases match TRBD1. With 0 bases clipped from V and 0 bases from J, the junction kept 2 bases outside the gene matches. The CDR3 loop spans 15 amino acids. Germline assignment: CDR1 MNHEY and CDR2 SVGAGI. The CDR3 DNA sequence: TGTGCCAGCAGTTACTCGGGGGACAGCTCCTACGAGCAGTACTTC. Translating it yields CASSYSGDSSYEQYF.

This clone showed up just a few times. This chain connects TRBV6-1 to TRBJ1-2; 9 positions agree with TRBD1. Trimming cost V 4 bases and J 8 bases; bases outside gene matches: 5. The CDR3 length is 13 residues. Germline V lookup: CDR1 MNHNS, CDR2 SASEGT. The chain's CDR3 is CASSGTGGRGYTF. In nucleotides, the CDR3 is TGTGCCAGCAGTGGAACAGGGGGCAGGGGCTACACCTTC.

The chain recombines TRBV11-2 with TRBJ1-4; no firm D call. Germline lookup yields CDR1 SGHAT and CDR2 FQNNGV. Trimming cost V 5 bases and J 14 bases, with 27 bases left between them. The CDR3 contains 16 residues. CDR3 loop: CASSPGGQAVRGRLFF. The CDR3 DNA follows: TGTGCCAGCAGCCCCGGCGGGCAGGCCGTCCGAGGGAGGCTGTTTTTT. Drawing the rest from reference TRBV11-2 and TRBJ1-4, the complete variable domain is EAGVAQSPRYKIIEKRQSVAFWCNPISGHATLYWYQQILGQGPKLLIQFQNNGVVDDSQLPKDRFSAERLKGVDSTLKIQPAKLEDSAVYLCASSPGGQAVRGRLFFGSGTQLSVL.

Written as DNA, the CDR3 is TGCAGCGTTCCCGGGACACCCTTAACAGATACGCAGTATTTT. Protein: CSVPGTPLTDTQYF. The rearrangement joins TRBV29-1 to TRBJ2-3, with D maybe TRBD1 (6 bases). The V end lost 5 bases, the J end lost 3 bases, and 15 bases lay between the germline ends. Germline CDR1 SQVTM, CDR2 ANQGSEA. The CDR3 runs 14 residues.

As regards this clone: A much larger clone sits a single nucleotide away, making a read error possible. The chain uses TRBV27 and TRBJ2-7; 11 bases map to TRBD1. The CDR3 covers 14 residues. CDR1 and CDR2 from the germline V gene are MNHEY and SMNVEV (reference sequence). Unmatched junction bases numbered 3, after V lost 5 bases and J lost 3 bases. The CDR3 DNA sequence: TGTGCCAGCAGTCCCGGGACAGGGGGCTACGAGCAGTACTTC. Its translation: CASSPGTGGYEQYF.

This clone was seen many times. V and J are TRBV28 and TRBJ2-7; TRBD2 agrees at 8 bases. The V segment lost 4 bases and the J segment 1 base; nucleotides outside the gene matches: 6. The length of the CDR3 is 15 residues. CDR1 and CDR2 from the germline V gene are MDHEN and SYDVKM. CDR3 region: CASSSTSGGSYEQYF. As DNA, the CDR3 is TGTGCCAGCAGTTCTACTAGCGGAGGGTCCTACGAGCAGTACTTC.

V gene TRBV6-4 combines with J gene TRBJ2-7; 9 nucleotides align to TRBD1. Germline assignment: CDR1 MRHNA and CDR2 SNTAGT. V was pared by 5 bases and J by 3 bases, with 8 bases of the junction left unmatched. This CDR3 spans 15 amino acids. CDR3 sequence: CASSPTGGENYEQYF. Here the CDR3 DNA reads TGTGCCAGCAGTCCCACAGGGGGCGAAAACTACGAGCAGTACTTC.

This chain links TRBV9 with TRBJ1-1; D is unclear. The V end lost 3 bases, the J end lost 3 bases, and 6 bases lay between the germline ends. The germline gives CDR1 SGDLS, CDR2 YYNGEE. The CDR3 length is 12 residues. DNA for the CDR3: TGTGCCAGCAGCGACGGGGACACTGAAGCTTTCTTT. It translates to CASSDGDTEAFF.

Remarks on this clone: The same CDR3 is also encoded by other DNA sequences in this sample. This rearrangement joins TRBV28 to TRBJ1-1; 8 bases line up with TRBD1. Unmatched junction bases numbered 4, after V lost 2 bases and J lost 5 bases. The CDR3 runs 14 residues. CDR1 is MDHEN, CDR2 SYDVKM, per germline. CDR3 amino acids: CASSLDRGKTEAFF. CDR3 DNA: TGTGCCAGCAGTTTAGACAGGGGAAAAACTGAAGCTTTCTTT.

As DNA, the CDR3 is TGTGCCTCCTACTCGTCCCTTGGGAGGGGCACTGAAGCTTTCTTT. Translation: CASYSSLGRGTEAFF. The chain joins TRBV30 to TRBJ1-1; D might be TRBD1 (5 bases). Trimming took 7 bases from V and 4 from J, leaving 22 bases between them. Germline V CDR1 and CDR2: GTSNPN, SVGIG (reference sequence). This CDR3 is built from 15 residues.

The chain recombines TRBV19 with TRBJ1-5; 10 bases are shared with TRBD1. Germline CDR1 LNHDA, CDR2 SQIVND (reference sequence). The CDR3 contains 16 residues. V shed 3 bases and J 4 bases; nucleotides not matched to a gene: 6. Here the CDR3 reads CASSMKGTGANQPQHF. CDR3 DNA sequence: TGTGCCAGTAGTATGAAAGGGACAGGGGCTAATCAGCCCCAGCATTTT.

The chain is built from TRBV2 and TRBJ2-2; D not resolved. Per germline, CDR1 SNHLY and CDR2 FYNNEI. This CDR3 is 15 amino acids long. Trimming took 4 bases from V and 1 from J, leaving 10 bases between them. CDR3 loop: CASSGGRGNTGELFF. CDR3 coding DNA: TGTGCCAGCAGTGGAGGTAGAGGGAACACCGGGGAGCTGTTTTTT.

The rearrangement uses TRBV6-5 and TRBJ2-7; D uncertain. Germline V gene lookup returns CDR1 MNHEY and CDR2 SVGAGI. V lost 2 bases to trimming and J lost 3 bases, with 2 bases between them. The length of the CDR3 is 11 residues. In DNA form, the CDR3 reads TGTGCCAGCAGTTACCGCTACGAGCAGTACTTC. Translation: CASSYRYEQYF.

The chain uses TRBV5-1 and TRBJ2-7; maybe TRBD2 (6 bases). V was pared by 0 bases and J by 0 bases, with 13 bases between. The CDR3 covers 16 residues. Per the germline V gene, CDR1 is SGHRS and CDR2 is YFSETQ. The CDR3 loop reads CASSLDPATSSYEQYF. In DNA form, the CDR3 reads TGCGCCAGCAGCTTGGACCCAGCGACTAGCTCCTACGAGCAGTACTTC.

The chain joins TRBV19 to TRBJ2-5; 10 positions agree with TRBD1. J was trimmed by 4 bases and V by 8 bases; bases with no gene match: 4. CDR3 size: 13 residues. The germline V gene encodes CDR1 LNHDA and CDR2 SQIVND (reference sequence). The CDR3 region has the DNA TGTGCCAGTTCCCGGACAGGGGGAGAGACCCAGTACTTC. Residues: CASSRTGGETQYF.

V gene TRBV18 combines with J gene TRBJ2-5; TRBD1 is a possible D gene (5 bases). The V gene lost 0 bases and the J gene lost 5 bases, with 13 bases spanning the gap. This CDR3 spans 15 amino acids. The germline CDR1 and CDR2 sequences are KGHSH and LQKENI. Here the CDR3 DNA reads TGTGCCAGCTCACCACCTCAGGGAATGACGGAGACCCAGTACTTC. Translated, it gives CASSPPQGMTETQYF.

The sample holds one count of this clone. V is TRBV7-9 and J is TRBJ1-2, with 9 bases aligning to TRBD1. CDR1 and CDR2 (germline): SEHNR, FQNEAQ (reference sequence). Trimming took 5 bases from V and 5 from J; bases not matched to a gene: 6. The CDR3 is 14 amino acids. CDR3 sequence (DNA): TGTGCCAGCAGCACTGGACAGGGGAAATATGGCTACACCTTC. Residues: CASSTGQGKYGYTF.

This sequence joins TRBV2 and TRBJ2-1, with TRBD2 matching over 9 bases. Per germline, CDR1 SNHLY and CDR2 FYNNEI. With V trimmed by 1 base and J by 7 bases, 8 bases remained unmatched. The CDR3 loop spans 16 amino acids. CDR3 sequence: CASSEVWLAGINEQFF. The CDR3 nucleotides are TGTGCCAGCAGTGAAGTGTGGCTAGCGGGAATAAATGAGCAGTTCTTC. The complete variable domain, with remaining parts taken from reference TRBV2 and TRBJ2-1, reads EPEVTQTPSHQVTQMGQEVILRCVPISNHLYFYWYRQILGQKVEFLVSFYNNEISEKSEIFDDQFSVERPDGSNFTLKIRSTKLEDSAMYFCASSEVWLAGINEQFFGPGTRLTVL.

This clone was recorded only once. The gene calls are TRBV27 and TRBJ2-7; 9 nucleotides match TRBD2. The junction had 6 bases not matched to a gene; V was cut back by 4 bases and J by 2 bases. CDR1 and CDR2 from the germline V gene are MNHEY and SMNVEV (reference sequence). The CDR3 is 15 amino acids. This chain's CDR3 is CASSSGTSRTYEQYF. The CDR3 DNA reads TGTGCCAGCAGTTCCGGGACTAGCCGAACCTACGAGCAGTACTTC.

The chain couples TRBV6-1 to TRBJ1-2; 9 bases are a match to TRBD1. The CDR3 loop spans 13 amino acids. V was pared by 8 bases and J by 4 bases, with 5 bases of the junction left unmatched. Looked up from germline, CDR1 is MNHNS and CDR2 is SASEGT. CDR3 in amino acids: CASWDRVGYGYTF. CDR3 DNA sequence: TGTGCCAGCTGGGACAGGGTAGGCTATGGCTACACCTTC.

The chain is built from TRBV25-1 and TRBJ2-7; 7 bases are shared with TRBD1. The V and J ends lost 5 bases and 2 bases, in that order; junction bases with no gene match: 6. Germline CDR1 reads MGHDK; CDR2 reads SYGVNS. The length of the CDR3 is 14 residues. CDR3 amino acids: CASSRDRDPYEQYF. CDR3 DNA: TGTGCCAGCAGTCGCGACAGGGACCCCTACGAGCAGTACTTC.

V gene TRBV7-9 combines with J gene TRBJ1-1; D gene uncertain. From germline, CDR1 is SEHNR and CDR2 FQNEAQ (reference sequence). There are 12 residues in the CDR3. Between the trimmed V and J ends, which lost 5 bases and 7 bases, there was a span of 11 bases. This chain's CDR3 is CASSLGGDEAFF. The CDR3 DNA reads as TGTGCCAGCAGCCTCGGCGGCGATGAAGCTTTCTTT.